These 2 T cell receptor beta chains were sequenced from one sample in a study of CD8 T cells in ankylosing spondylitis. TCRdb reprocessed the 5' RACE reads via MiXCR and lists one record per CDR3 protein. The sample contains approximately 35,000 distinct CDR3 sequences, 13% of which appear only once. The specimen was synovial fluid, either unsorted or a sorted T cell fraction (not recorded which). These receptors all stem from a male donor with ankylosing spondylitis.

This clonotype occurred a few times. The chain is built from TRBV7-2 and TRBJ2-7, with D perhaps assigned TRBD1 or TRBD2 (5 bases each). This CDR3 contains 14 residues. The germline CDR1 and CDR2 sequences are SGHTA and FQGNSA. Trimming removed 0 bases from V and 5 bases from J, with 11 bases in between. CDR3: CASSLAGWGNEQYF. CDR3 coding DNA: TGTGCCAGCAGCTTAGCAGGGTGGGGGAACGAGCAGTACTTC. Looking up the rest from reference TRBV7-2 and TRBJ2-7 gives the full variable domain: GAGVSQSPSNKVTEKGKDVELRCDPISGHTALYWYRQSLGQGLEFLIYFQGNSAPDKSGLPSDRFSAERTGGSVSTLTIQRTQQEDSAVYLCASSLAGWGNEQYFGPGTRLTVT.

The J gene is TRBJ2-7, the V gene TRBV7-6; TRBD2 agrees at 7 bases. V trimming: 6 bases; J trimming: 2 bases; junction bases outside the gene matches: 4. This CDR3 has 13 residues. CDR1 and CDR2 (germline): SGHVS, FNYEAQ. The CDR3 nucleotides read TGTGCCAGCAGTGGGGAGGGAGCCTACGAGCAGTACTTC. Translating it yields CASSGEGAYEQYF.